Here is one T cell receptor (beta chain) with its context. TCRdb keeps only in-frame clones here, not all; method: immunoSEQ multiplex PCR. This table has 25,000 to 30,000 clones, roughly nine tenths appearing once. The CDR3 sequence is 13 residues long. Germline V gives CDR1 LNHNV, CDR2 YYDKDF (reference sequence). The ends were cut back, 6 bases at V and 4 bases at J, with 13 bases in the middle. The data derive from a study of T cell changes during pregnancy in multiple sclerosis. The source of this sequence is a female donor with multiple sclerosis, enrolled in a pregnancy study. The sequencing here drew on CD4+ T cells from peripheral blood mononuclear cells, taken in the second trimester of pregnancy. The chain carries TRBV15 and TRBJ2-7, with a tentative D call TRBD1 (6 bases). The CDR3 reads CATSRDKNYEQYF. The CDR3 DNA sequence: TGTGCCACCAGTAGGGACAAAAATTACGAGCAGTACTTC.